These 2 T cell receptor beta chains share one sample of origin, sequenced in a study of T cell repertoires in cytomegalovirus infection. TCRdb called the reads again in MiXCR, with one record for every CDR3 protein. The sample yields approximately 490,000 distinct CDR3 sequences, roughly 12% seen once. Material: PBMCs. The receptors here all came from a human donor in good health (CMV status not recorded). Some clones in this sample may be carry-over from other donors' samples.

This clonotype came up many times. CDR3 residues: CASSRMTSGGRYQETQYF. DNA for the CDR3: TGTGCCAGCAGTCGTATGACTAGCGGGGGGCGGTACCAAGAGACCCAGTACTTC. The chain links TRBV5-6 to TRBJ2-5; 13 bases align to TRBD2. Per germline, CDR1 SGHDT and CDR2 YYEEEE. This CDR3 comprises 18 residues. With V trimmed by 5 bases and J by 0 bases, 10 bases remained unmatched.

V and J are TRBV29-1 and TRBJ2-2, with D maybe TRBD1 (5 bases). The CDR3 spans 15 residues. Germline assignment: CDR1 SQVTM and CDR2 ANQGSEA. Between the trimmed V and J ends, which lost 4 bases and 1 base, there was a span of 13 bases. The CDR3, as DNA: TGCAGCGTTGCGGCAGGGTCAAGGAACACCGGGGAGCTGTTTTTT. The encoded protein is CSVAAGSRNTGELFF.